Sequencing of this T cell receptor beta chain was carried out in a study of T cell changes during pregnancy in multiple sclerosis. Some clones are missing from TCRdb's copy, which holds only in-frame ones; the method was immunoSEQ multiplex PCR. The repertoire holds 45,000 to 60,000 clones, with 85% to 90% as singletons. After removal of 2 bases from V and 7 bases from J, the junction contained 15 bases not matched to a gene. The germline CDR1 and CDR2 sequences are SEHNR and FQNEAQ (reference sequence). This CDR3 is 18 amino acids long. The clonotype originates from a female donor with multiple sclerosis, enrolled in a pregnancy study. The sequences come from CD8+ T cells from peripheral blood mononuclear cells, collected in the second trimester of pregnancy. J is TRBJ1-4 and V is TRBV7-9; TRBD1 matches 8 bases. The CDR3 reads CASSLPGQGAGLGEKLFF. CDR3 sequence (DNA): TGTGCCAGCAGCTTACCCGGCCAGGGGGCTGGTCTTGGTGAAAAACTGTTTTTT.